Each of the 4 T cell receptor beta chains below was sequenced from the same sample in a study of tumor-infiltrating lymphocytes in primary liver carcinoma. RNA isolated from unsorted whole blood supplied the blood RNA, with germline DNA also extracted. cDNA specific to TCR beta was made from 450 to 650 ng of total RNA, with a constant-region primer employed for priming. TCR beta libraries came from three nested multiplex PCR rounds using slightly modified ARM-PCR. In the first two PCR rounds, TRBV1-TRBV30 forward primers were paired with a C-beta reverse primer, and each round lasted approximately 10 cycles. TCRdb re-analysed the multiplex PCR reads in MiXCR, keeping a single row per CDR3 protein. This sample carries some 190,000 distinct CDR3 sequences, roughly three fifths of them seen once, and the ten largest clones take 65% to 80%. Material for sequencing was peripheral blood. Receptors originate from a middle-aged man with primary liver carcinoma and hepatitis B virus infection.

This clonotype was seen just once. J is TRBJ2-1 and V is TRBV5-4; 16 positions agree with TRBD2. The germline CDR1 and CDR2 sequences are SGHNT and YYREEE (reference sequence). This CDR3 comprises 18 residues. V shed 4 bases and J 6 bases; nucleotides not matched to a gene: 10. The CDR3 reads CASSAGLAGGTPCNEQFF. CDR3 DNA: TGTGCCAGCAGCGCGGGACTAGCGGGAGGGACCCCCTGCAATGAGCAGTTCTTC.

V is TRBV28 and J is TRBJ2-3, with TRBD2 matching 8 bases. Per germline, CDR1 MDHEN and CDR2 SYDVKM. The length of the CDR3 is 14 residues. V was clipped by 8 bases and J by 2 bases; unmatched bases: 6. The CDR3 is CASATSVPTDTQYF. The CDR3 DNA reads TGTGCCAGCGCGACTAGCGTACCCACAGATACGCAGTATTTT.

This clonotype occurred many times. The chain has TRBV11-2 and TRBJ2-5; 9 nucleotides line up with TRBD2. This CDR3 comprises 15 residues. V gave up 5 bases and J gave up 0 bases; unmatched junction bases: 4. CDR1 and CDR2 (germline): SGHAT, FQNNGV. CDR3 nucleotides: TGTGCCAGCAGCCTCAGCGGGAGGCACCAAGAGACCCAGTACTTC. As protein: CASSLSGRHQETQYF.

The chain links TRBV5-6 to TRBJ1-1; the D gene is possibly TRBD1 (5 bases). Looked up from germline, CDR1 is SGHDT and CDR2 is YYEEEE. The CDR3 spans 16 residues. Trimming took 7 bases from V and 3 from J, leaving 22 bases between them. This CDR3 is CASLMAGWKEDTEAFF. The CDR3 DNA sequence: TGTGCCAGCCTCATGGCAGGGTGGAAGGAGGACACTGAAGCTTTCTTT.